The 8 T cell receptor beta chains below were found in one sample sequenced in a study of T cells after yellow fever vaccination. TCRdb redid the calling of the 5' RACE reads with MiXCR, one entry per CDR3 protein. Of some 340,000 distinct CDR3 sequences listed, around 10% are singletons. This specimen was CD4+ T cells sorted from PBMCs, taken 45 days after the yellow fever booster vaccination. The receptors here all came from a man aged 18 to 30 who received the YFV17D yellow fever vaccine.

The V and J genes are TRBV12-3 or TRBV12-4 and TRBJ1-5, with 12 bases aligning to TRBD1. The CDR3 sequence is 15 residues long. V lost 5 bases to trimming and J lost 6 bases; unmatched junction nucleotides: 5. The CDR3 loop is CASSMGQGAVQPQHF. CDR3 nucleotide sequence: TGTGCCAGCAGTATGGGACAGGGGGCGGTTCAGCCCCAGCATTTT.

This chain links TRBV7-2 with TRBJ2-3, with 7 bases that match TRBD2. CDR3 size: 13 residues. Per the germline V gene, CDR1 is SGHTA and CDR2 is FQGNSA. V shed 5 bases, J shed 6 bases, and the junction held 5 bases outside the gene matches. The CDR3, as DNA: TGTGCCAGCAGCGACGGACTAGGGGATACGCAGTATTTT. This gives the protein CASSDGLGDTQYF.

CDR3 sequence: CASSDGGMKETQYF. CDR3 nucleotides: TGTGCCAGCAGTGACGGGGGTATGAAAGAGACCCAGTACTTC. The gene calls are TRBV6-1 and TRBJ2-5, with a possible D match to TRBD2 (6 bases). CDR1 is MNHNS and CDR2 is SASEGT in the germline V gene. The germline V and J ends were trimmed by 3 bases and 3 bases, with 11 bases remaining between them. This CDR3 has 14 residues.

The CDR3 loop reads CASSLTGGRYEQYF. Here the CDR3 DNA reads TGCGCCAGCAGCTTGACGGGGGGACGATACGAGCAGTACTTC. The chain has TRBV5-1 and TRBJ2-7; the match to TRBD2 covers 7 bases. Per the germline V gene, CDR1 is SGHRS and CDR2 is YFSETQ. J lost 4 bases, V lost 1 base, and 5 bases had no gene match. This CDR3 is 14 amino acids long.

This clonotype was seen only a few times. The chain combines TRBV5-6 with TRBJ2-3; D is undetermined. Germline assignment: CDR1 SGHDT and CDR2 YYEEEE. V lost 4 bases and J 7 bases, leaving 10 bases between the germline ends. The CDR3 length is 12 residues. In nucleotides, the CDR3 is TGTGCCAGCAGCCGACTCACCTATACGCAGTATTTT. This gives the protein CASSRLTYTQYF.

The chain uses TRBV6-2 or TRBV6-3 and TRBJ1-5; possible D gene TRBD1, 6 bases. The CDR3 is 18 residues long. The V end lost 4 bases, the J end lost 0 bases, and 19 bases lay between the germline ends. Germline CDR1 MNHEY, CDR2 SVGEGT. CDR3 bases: TGTGCCAGCAGTTGGGACCCGGGGACACTCTATAGCAATCAGCCCCAGCATTTT. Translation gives CASSWDPGTLYSNQPQHF.

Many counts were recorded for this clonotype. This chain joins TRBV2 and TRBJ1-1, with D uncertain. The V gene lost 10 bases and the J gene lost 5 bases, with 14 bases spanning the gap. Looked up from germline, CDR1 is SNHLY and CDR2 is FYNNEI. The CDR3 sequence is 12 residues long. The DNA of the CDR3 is TGTGCCACCCAGATTACGGGGACTGAAGCTTTCTTT. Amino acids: CATQITGTEAFF.

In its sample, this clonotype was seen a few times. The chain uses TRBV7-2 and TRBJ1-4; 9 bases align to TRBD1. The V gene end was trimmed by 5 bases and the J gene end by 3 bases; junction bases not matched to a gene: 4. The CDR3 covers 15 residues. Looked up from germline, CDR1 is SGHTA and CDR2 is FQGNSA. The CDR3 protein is CASSAHRGPNEKLFF. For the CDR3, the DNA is TGTGCCAGCAGCGCCCACAGGGGGCCTAATGAAAAACTGTTTTTT. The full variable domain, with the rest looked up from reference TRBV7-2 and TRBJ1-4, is GAGVSQSPSNKVTEKGKDVELRCDPISGHTALYWYRQSLGQGLEFLIYFQGNSAPDKSGLPSDRFSAERTGGSVSTLTIQRTQQEDSAVYLCASSAHRGPNEKLFFGSGTQLSVL.